These T cell receptor beta chains were read from a single sample in a study of blood T cell repertoires in COVID-19. TCRdb's copy holds only in-frame clones and misses some; the assay was immunoSEQ multiplex PCR. Among about 150,000 clones listed, about four fifths were seen once. The sample was peripheral blood. These receptors came from a man between 65 and 85 years old with acute or convalescent COVID-19. CDR3s include the opening cysteine and the closing phenylalanine or tryptophan. Fields, in order: CDR3 protein, CDR3 DNA, D gene, J gene, clone size, V gene. The D gene is left open where the match is weak. Only some rows state a clone size, as once, few, many or a class for expanded clones.

cdr3_aa: CASSQDRQGRKYF
cdr3_nt: TGTGCCAGCAGCCAAGATAGGCAGGGCCGTAAGTACTTC
d_call: -
j_call: TRBJ2-7
clone_size: -
v_call: TRBV3-1/TRBV3-2

cdr3_aa: CASSKGQGGEKLFF
cdr3_nt: TGCGCCAGCAGCAAAGGACAGGGGGGCGAAAAACTGTTTTTT
d_call: TRBD1
j_call: TRBJ1-4
clone_size: -
v_call: TRBV5-1

cdr3_aa: CASSIVQGNEQFF
cdr3_nt: TGTGCCAGTAGTATAGTTCAGGGAAACGAGCAGTTCTTC
d_call: -
j_call: TRBJ2-1
clone_size: -
v_call: TRBV19

cdr3_aa: CAIRGQGPYDEQFF
cdr3_nt: TGTGCCATTCGAGGACAGGGCCCTTATGATGAGCAGTTCTTC
d_call: TRBD1
j_call: TRBJ2-1
clone_size: -
v_call: TRBV24-1

cdr3_aa: CASSGGVWDYGYTF
cdr3_nt: TGTGCCAGCAGCGGGGGGGTTTGGGACTATGGCTACACCTTC
d_call: -
j_call: TRBJ1-2
clone_size: -
v_call: TRBV6-5

cdr3_aa: CASKDGATNEKLFF
cdr3_nt: TGTGCCAGCAAAGACGGGGCAACTAATGAAAAACTGTTTTTT
d_call: -
j_call: TRBJ1-4
clone_size: -
v_call: TRBV6-5

cdr3_aa: CAIRETGGRYEQYF
cdr3_nt: TGTGCCATCAGGGAGACCGGGGGGAGATACGAGCAGTACTTC
d_call: TRBD2
j_call: TRBJ2-7
clone_size: -
v_call: TRBV10-3

cdr3_aa: CASSEVQDISYEQYF
cdr3_nt: TGTGCCAGCAGTGAAGTCCAGGACATCTCCTACGAGCAGTACTTC
d_call: -
j_call: TRBJ2-7
clone_size: -
v_call: TRBV6-1

cdr3_aa: CSASYAGLPEAFF
cdr3_nt: TGCAGTGCTAGTTACGCAGGGCTCCCTGAAGCTTTCTTT
d_call: -
j_call: TRBJ1-1
clone_size: -
v_call: TRBV20-1

cdr3_aa: CASSAPGGHEQYF
cdr3_nt: TGTGCCAGCAGTGCTCCGGGAGGCCACGAGCAGTACTTC
d_call: TRBD2
j_call: TRBJ2-7
clone_size: few
v_call: TRBV28

cdr3_aa: CASGRDRAFSGANVLTF
cdr3_nt: TGTGCCAGTGGGAGGGACAGGGCTTTTTCTGGGGCCAACGTCCTGACTTTC
d_call: TRBD1
j_call: TRBJ2-6
clone_size: -
v_call: TRBV19

cdr3_aa: CASSAGTSGGIPPNHTTTDTQYF
cdr3_nt: TGTGCCAGCAGCGCCGGGACTAGCGGGGGGATTCCCCCGAACCACACGACGACAGATACGCAGTATTTT
d_call: -
j_call: TRBJ2-3
clone_size: once
v_call: TRBV12-1

cdr3_aa: CASSPPGLAGGVQYF
cdr3_nt: TGCGCCAGCAGCCCTCCGGGACTAGCGGGGGGGGTGCAGTACTTC
d_call: TRBD2
j_call: TRBJ2-7
clone_size: -
v_call: TRBV5-1

cdr3_aa: CASSPGRGETQYF
cdr3_nt: TGTGCCAGCAGCCCAGGCCGGGGGGAGACCCAGTACTTC
d_call: -
j_call: TRBJ2-5
clone_size: -
v_call: TRBV4-2

cdr3_aa: CASSFEGIGGYTF
cdr3_nt: TGTGCCAGTAGCTTCGAGGGAATAGGTGGCTACACCTTC
d_call: -
j_call: TRBJ1-2
clone_size: medium-sized
v_call: TRBV19

cdr3_aa: CASSGEVSRDISSRAAFF
cdr3_nt: TGTGCCAGCAGCGGCGAGGTCTCCCGGGACATTAGCTCTCGGGCGGCTTTCTTT
d_call: -
j_call: TRBJ1-1
clone_size: few
v_call: TRBV7-9

cdr3_aa: CASSTRGGLYEKLFF
cdr3_nt: TGTGCCAGCAGCACGCGTGGGGGCCTTTATGAAAAACTGTTTTTT
d_call: -
j_call: TRBJ1-4
clone_size: -
v_call: TRBV3-1/TRBV3-2

cdr3_aa: CASSGQGSNTQYF
cdr3_nt: TGTGCCAGCAGTGGACAGGGATCGAATACGCAGTATTTT
d_call: TRBD1
j_call: TRBJ2-3
clone_size: -
v_call: TRBV7-3

cdr3_aa: CASRTGTGHNEQFF
cdr3_nt: TGTGCCAGCAGGACCGGGACAGGGCACAATGAGCAGTTCTTC
d_call: TRBD1
j_call: TRBJ2-1
clone_size: once
v_call: TRBV7-9